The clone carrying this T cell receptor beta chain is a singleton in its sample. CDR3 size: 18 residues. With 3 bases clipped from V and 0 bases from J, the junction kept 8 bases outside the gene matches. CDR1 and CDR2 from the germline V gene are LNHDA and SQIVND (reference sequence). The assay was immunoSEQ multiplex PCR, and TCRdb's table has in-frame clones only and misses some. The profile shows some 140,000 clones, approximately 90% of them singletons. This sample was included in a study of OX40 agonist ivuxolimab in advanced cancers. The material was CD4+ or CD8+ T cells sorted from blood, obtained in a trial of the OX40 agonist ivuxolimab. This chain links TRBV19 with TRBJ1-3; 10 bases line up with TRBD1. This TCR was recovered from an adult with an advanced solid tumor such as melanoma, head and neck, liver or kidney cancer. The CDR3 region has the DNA TGTGCCAGTAGTATGGGACAGGGGTTACTATACTCTGGAAACACCATATATTTT. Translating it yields CASSMGQGLLYSGNTIYF. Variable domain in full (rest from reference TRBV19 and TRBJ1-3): DGGITQSPKYLFRKEGQNVTLSCEQNLNHDAMYWYRQDPGQGLRLIYYSQIVNDFQKGDIAEGYSVSREKKESFPLTVTSAQKNPTAFYLCASSMGQGLLYSGNTIYFGEGSWLTVV.